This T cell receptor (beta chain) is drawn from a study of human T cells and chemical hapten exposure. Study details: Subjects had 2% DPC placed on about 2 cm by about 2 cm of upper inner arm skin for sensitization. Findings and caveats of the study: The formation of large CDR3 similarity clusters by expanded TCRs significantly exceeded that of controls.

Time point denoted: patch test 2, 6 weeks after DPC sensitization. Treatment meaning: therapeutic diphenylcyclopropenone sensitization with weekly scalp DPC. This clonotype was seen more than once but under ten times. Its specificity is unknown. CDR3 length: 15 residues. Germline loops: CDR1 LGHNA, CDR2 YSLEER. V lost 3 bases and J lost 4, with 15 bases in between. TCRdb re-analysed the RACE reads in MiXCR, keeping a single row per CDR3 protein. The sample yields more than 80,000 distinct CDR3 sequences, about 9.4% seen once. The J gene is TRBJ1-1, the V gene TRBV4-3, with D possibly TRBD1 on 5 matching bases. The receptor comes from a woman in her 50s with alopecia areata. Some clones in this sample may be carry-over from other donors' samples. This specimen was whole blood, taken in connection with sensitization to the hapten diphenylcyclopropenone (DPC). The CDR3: CASSQIGPQGTEAFF. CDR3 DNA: TGCGCCAGCAGCCAGATCGGGCCCCAGGGCACTGAAGCTTTCTTT.